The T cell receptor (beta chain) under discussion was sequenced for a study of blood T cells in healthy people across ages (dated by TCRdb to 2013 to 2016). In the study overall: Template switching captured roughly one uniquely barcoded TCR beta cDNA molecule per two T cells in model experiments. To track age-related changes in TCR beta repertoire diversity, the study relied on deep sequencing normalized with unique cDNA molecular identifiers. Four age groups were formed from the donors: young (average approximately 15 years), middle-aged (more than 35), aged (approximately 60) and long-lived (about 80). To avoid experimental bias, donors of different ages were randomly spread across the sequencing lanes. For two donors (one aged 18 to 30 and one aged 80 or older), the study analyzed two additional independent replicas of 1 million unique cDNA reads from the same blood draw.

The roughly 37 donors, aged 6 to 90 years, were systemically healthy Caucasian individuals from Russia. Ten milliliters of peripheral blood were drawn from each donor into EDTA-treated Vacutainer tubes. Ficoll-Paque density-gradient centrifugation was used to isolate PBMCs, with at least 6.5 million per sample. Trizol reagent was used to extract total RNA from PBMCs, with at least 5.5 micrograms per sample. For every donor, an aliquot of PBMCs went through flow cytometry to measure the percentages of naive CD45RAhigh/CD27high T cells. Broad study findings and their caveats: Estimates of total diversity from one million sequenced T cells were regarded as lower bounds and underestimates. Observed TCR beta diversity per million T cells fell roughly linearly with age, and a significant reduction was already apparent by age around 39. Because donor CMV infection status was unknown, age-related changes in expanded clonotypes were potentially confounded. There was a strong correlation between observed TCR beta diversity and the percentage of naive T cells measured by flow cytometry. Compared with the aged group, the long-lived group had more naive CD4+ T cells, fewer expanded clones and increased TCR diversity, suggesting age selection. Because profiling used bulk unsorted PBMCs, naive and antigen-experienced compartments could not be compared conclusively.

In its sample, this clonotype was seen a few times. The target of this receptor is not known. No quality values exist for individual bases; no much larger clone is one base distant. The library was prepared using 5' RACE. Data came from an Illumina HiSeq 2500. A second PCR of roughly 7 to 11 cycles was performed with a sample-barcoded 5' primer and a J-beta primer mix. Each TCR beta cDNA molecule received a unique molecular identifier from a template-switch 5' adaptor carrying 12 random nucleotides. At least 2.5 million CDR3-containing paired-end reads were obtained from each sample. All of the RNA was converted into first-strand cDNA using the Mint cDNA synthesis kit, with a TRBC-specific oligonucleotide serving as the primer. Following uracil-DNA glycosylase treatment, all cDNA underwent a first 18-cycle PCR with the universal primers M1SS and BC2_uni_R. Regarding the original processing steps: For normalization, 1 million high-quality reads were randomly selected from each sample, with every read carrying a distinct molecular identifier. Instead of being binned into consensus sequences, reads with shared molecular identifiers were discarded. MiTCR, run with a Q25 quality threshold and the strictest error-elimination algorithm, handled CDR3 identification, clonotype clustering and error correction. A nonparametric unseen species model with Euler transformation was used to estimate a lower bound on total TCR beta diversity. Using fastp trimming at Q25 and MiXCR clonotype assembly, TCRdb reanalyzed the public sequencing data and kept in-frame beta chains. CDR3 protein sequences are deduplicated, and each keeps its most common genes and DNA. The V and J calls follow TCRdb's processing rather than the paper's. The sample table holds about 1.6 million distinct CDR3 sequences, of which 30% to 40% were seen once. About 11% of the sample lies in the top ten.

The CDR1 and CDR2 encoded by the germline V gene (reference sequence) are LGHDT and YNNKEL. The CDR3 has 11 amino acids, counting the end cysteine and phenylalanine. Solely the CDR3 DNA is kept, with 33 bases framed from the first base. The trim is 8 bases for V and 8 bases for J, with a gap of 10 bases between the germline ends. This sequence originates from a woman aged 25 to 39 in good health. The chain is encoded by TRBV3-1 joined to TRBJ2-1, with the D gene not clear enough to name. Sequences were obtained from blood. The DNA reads TGTGCCAGCGGATTTATAGATGAGCAGTTCTTC. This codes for CASGFIDEQFF.